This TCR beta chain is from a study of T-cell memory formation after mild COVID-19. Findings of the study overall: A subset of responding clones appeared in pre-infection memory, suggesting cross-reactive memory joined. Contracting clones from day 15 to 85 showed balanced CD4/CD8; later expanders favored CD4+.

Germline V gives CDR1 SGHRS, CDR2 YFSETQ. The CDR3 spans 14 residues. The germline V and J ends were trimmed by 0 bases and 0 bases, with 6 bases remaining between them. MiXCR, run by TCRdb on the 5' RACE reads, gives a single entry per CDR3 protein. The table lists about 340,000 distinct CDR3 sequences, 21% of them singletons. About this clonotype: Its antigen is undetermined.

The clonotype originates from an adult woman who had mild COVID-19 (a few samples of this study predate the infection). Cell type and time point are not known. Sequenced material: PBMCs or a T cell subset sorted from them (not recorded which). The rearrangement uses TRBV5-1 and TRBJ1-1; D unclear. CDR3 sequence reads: CASSLASMNTEAFF. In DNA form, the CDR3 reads TGCGCCAGCAGCTTGGCGTCCATGAACACTGAAGCTTTCTTT.